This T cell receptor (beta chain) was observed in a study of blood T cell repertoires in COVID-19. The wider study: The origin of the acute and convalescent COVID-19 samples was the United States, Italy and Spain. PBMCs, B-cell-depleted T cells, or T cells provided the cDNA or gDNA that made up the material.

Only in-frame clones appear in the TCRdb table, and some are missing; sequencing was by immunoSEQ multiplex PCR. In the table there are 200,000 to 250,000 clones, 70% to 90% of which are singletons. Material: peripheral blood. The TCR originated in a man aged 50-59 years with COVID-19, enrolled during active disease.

The CDR3 loop reads CASSLGGIEQYF. CDR3 coding DNA: TGTGCCAGCAGCTTAGGAGGGATCGAGCAGTACTTC. This chain joins TRBV7-6 and TRBJ2-7; D might be TRBD2 (5 bases). The CDR3 runs to 12 residues. V lost 1 base to trimming and J lost 6 bases, with 7 bases between them. CDR1 and CDR2 from the germline V gene are SGHVS and FNYEAQ.